A single sample is the source of the 30 T cell receptor beta chains below, sequenced in a study of shared clonotypes between healthy human individuals. Here immunoSEQ multiplex PCR was the method, and the copy in TCRdb shows in-frame clones only, minus some. Of millions of clones listed, about 92% are singletons. Sample: naive CD4+ T cells from PBMCs. Subset here: CD45RA+ positively selected. The receptors here all came from a man aged 18 to 30 in good health. Some clones in this sample may be carry-over from other donors' samples.

The V gene is TRBV5-6, the J gene TRBJ2-7, with 12 bases fitting TRBD2. V gave up 3 bases and J gave up 7 bases; unmatched junction bases: 11. Germline values: CDR1 SGHDT, CDR2 YYEEEE. The length of the CDR3 is 16 residues. CDR3 DNA: TGTGCCAGCAGCTCTCTAGCGGGAGGGAACCTTAGAGAGCAGTACTTC. Translation: CASSSLAGGNLREQYF.

This clone occurred a few times. The genes are TRBV5-4 and TRBJ1-1; D call uncertain. This CDR3 has 14 amino acids. Trimming removed 1 base at V and 1 base at J, with 8 bases between. Looked up from germline, CDR1 is SGHNT and CDR2 is YYREEE (reference sequence). The CDR3 is CASSLSRSNTEAFF. The CDR3 nucleotides read TGTGCCAGCAGCTTGTCCAGGTCGAACACTGAAGCTTTCTTT.

The V gene is TRBV5-1, the J gene TRBJ2-7; 9 nucleotides line up with TRBD2. Losses at the gene ends were 3 bases for V and 3 bases for J; bases not matched to a gene: 4. The CDR3 extends over 14 amino acids. The V gene's germline CDR1 is SGHRS and CDR2 YFSETQ. CDR3 DNA sequence: TGCGCCAGCAGCTCGACTAGCGGAGTCTACGAGCAGTACTTC. Translation: CASSSTSGVYEQYF.

The V gene is TRBV5-4, the J gene TRBJ2-3; the match to TRBD2 covers 7 bases. This CDR3 has 13 residues. The V and J ends lost 6 bases and 6 bases, in that order; junction bases with no gene match: 7. Per the germline V gene, CDR1 is SGHNT and CDR2 is YYREEE (reference sequence). CDR3 coding DNA: TGTGCCAGCAAACCGACTAGCTCTGATACGCAGTATTTT. Translating it yields CASKPTSSDTQYF.

This clone was observed a single time. Distinct nucleotide sequences in the sample also encode this CDR3. This rearrangement joins TRBV7-8 to TRBJ2-2, with TRBD2 matching 13 bases. The CDR3 length is 14 residues. J lost 6 bases, V lost 6 bases, and 1 base had no gene match. Germline V gene sequence: CDR1 SGHVS, CDR2 FQNEAQ. The CDR3 region is CASSGLAGAGELFF. CDR3 nucleotides: TGTGCCAGCAGTGGACTAGCGGGAGCCGGGGAGCTGTTTTTT.

V is TRBV4-1 and J is TRBJ2-3, with no clear D. The CDR3 loop spans 14 amino acids. Per germline, CDR1 MGHRA and CDR2 YSYEKL. Trimming removed 1 base from V and 3 bases from J, with 8 bases in between. The CDR3 protein is CASSQVSRTDTQYF. The CDR3 DNA sequence: TGCGCCAGCAGCCAAGTCTCCCGAACAGATACGCAGTATTTT.

The rearrangement uses TRBV4-1 and TRBJ2-3; 8 bases align to TRBD1. CDR1 MGHRA and CDR2 YSYEKL come from the germline V gene. V dropped 1 base and J dropped 4; count of bases not matched to a gene: 4. CDR3 length equals 15 residues. CDR3 bases: TGCGCCAGCAGCCAAGCTCTACAGGGGGCAGATACGCAGTATTTT. This gives the protein CASSQALQGADTQYF.

Only one count was recorded for this clone. V gene TRBV11-2 combines with J gene TRBJ2-2, with 11 bases lining up with TRBD2. The V gene end was trimmed by 9 bases and the J gene end by 6 bases; junction bases not matched to a gene: 12. Germline V gene lookup returns CDR1 SGHAT and CDR2 FQNNGV. The CDR3 has 16 amino acids. Here the CDR3 reads CASGITSGRTPGELFF. In nucleotides, the CDR3 is TGTGCCAGTGGTATAACTAGCGGGAGAACCCCCGGGGAGCTGTTTTTT.

The J gene is TRBJ2-2, the V gene TRBV5-1; 9 bases map to TRBD2. The CDR3 is made up of 17 amino acids. Trimming at V came to 1 base and at J to 1 base, leaving 5 bases not matched to a gene. CDR1 and CDR2 from the germline V gene are SGHRS and YFSETQ. CDR3 sequence reads: CASSLRSTSGNTGELFF. The CDR3 bases are TGCGCCAGCAGCTTGAGATCGACTAGCGGGAACACCGGGGAGCTGTTTTTT.

A word on this clone: This sample includes further DNA sequences coding for the same CDR3. V usage is TRBV5-1 and J usage is TRBJ2-1, with D perhaps TRBD1 or TRBD2 (5 bases each). The germline CDR1 and CDR2 sequences are SGHRS and YFSETQ. The CDR3 spans 13 residues. The V end was cut by 4 bases, the J end by 7 bases, with 12 bases between. For the CDR3, the DNA is TGCGCCAGCAGCCTGGCGTGGGGGAATGAGCAGTTCTTC. It is translated as CASSLAWGNEQFF.

The chain combines TRBV28 with TRBJ1-1; D unclear. V lost 2 bases to trimming and J lost 1 base, with 14 bases between them. The CDR3 runs to 16 residues. The germline gives CDR1 MDHEN, CDR2 SYDVKM. The CDR3 protein is CASSLSGLAGNTEAFF. CDR3 DNA: TGTGCCAGCAGTTTAAGTGGTCTTGCGGGGAACACTGAAGCTTTCTTT. Full variable domain (rest looked up from reference TRBV28 and TRBJ1-1): DVKVTQSSRYLVKRTGEKVFLECVQDMDHENMFWYRQDPGLGLRLIYFSYDVKMKEKGDIPEGYSVSREKKERFSLILESASTNQTSMYLCASSLSGLAGNTEAFFGQGTRLTVV.

The chain employs TRBV5-1 and TRBJ2-5, with 11 bases aligning to TRBD2. CDR3 size: 15 residues. Germline V gene data show CDR1 as SGHRS and CDR2 as YFSETQ. J gave up 4 bases and V 4 bases, and 6 bases lay outside the gene matches. This chain's CDR3 is CASSNLAGGPETQYF. Here the CDR3 DNA reads TGCGCCAGCAGCAACTTAGCGGGAGGGCCAGAGACCCAGTACTTC.

Of note for this clone: This may arise from a read error, as a much more abundant clone is one base away. The sample has other DNA sequences that encode this CDR3 too. The chain uses TRBV6-1 and TRBJ1-5, with 8 bases aligning to TRBD1. CDR1 is MNHNS and CDR2 is SASEGT in the germline V gene. The CDR3 runs 14 residues. Trimming took 4 bases from V and 2 from J; bases not matched to a gene: 1. The CDR3 loop reads CASSGTGRNQPQHF. The CDR3 nucleotides read TGTGCCAGCAGTGGGACAGGGCGCAATCAGCCCCAGCATTTT.

The chain links TRBV6-6 to TRBJ2-7; D could derive from TRBD1 or TRBD2 (5 bases each). V lost 0 bases and J lost 5, with 5 bases in between. Germline V gene data show CDR1 as MNHNY and CDR2 as SVGAGI (reference sequence). This CDR3 is 12 amino acids long. CDR3 in amino acids: CASSYSGDEQYF. The CDR3 DNA sequence: TGTGCCAGCAGTTACTCGGGGGACGAGCAGTACTTC.

J is TRBJ2-7 and V is TRBV18; weak D call: TRBD1 (5 bases). Germline assignment: CDR1 KGHSH and CDR2 LQKENI. Between the trimmed V and J ends, which lost 5 bases and 5 bases, there was a span of 10 bases. The CDR3 sequence is 12 residues long. CDR3 protein: CASSTTGDEQYF. The CDR3 DNA is TGTGCCAGCTCAACTACAGGTGACGAGCAGTACTTC.

This clone was observed a few times. This sequence joins TRBV2 and TRBJ1-5; D is unclear. The CDR3 is 13 residues long. Trimming shortened V by 7 bases and J by 5 bases, and 12 bases separated the two germline ends. Germline assignment: CDR1 SNHLY and CDR2 FYNNEI. This CDR3 is CASTMGRDQPQHF. CDR3 bases: TGTGCCAGCACGATGGGAAGGGATCAGCCCCAGCATTTT.

The DNA of the CDR3 is TGTGCCAGCAGCCAAGATGGTCGGGGTACGCAGTATTTT. It is translated as CASSQDGRGTQYF. This rearrangement joins TRBV14 to TRBJ2-3; weak D call: TRBD2 (5 bases). Trimming removed 0 bases from V and 8 bases from J, with 9 bases in between. The CDR3 totals 13 residues. Germline V gene data show CDR1 as SGHDN and CDR2 as FVKESK. Filled out from reference TRBV14 and TRBJ2-3, the complete variable domain reads EAGVTQFPSHSVIEKGQTVTLRCDPISGHDNLYWYRRVMGKEIKFLLHFVKESKQDESGMPNNRFLAERTGGTYSTLKVQPAELEDSGVYFCASSQDGRGTQYFGPGTRLTVL.

The chain recombines TRBV10-3 with TRBJ2-1, with TRBD2 as a possible D gene (6 bases). V lost 4 bases and J lost 5, with 9 bases in between. The CDR3 runs 13 residues. The germline CDR1 and CDR2 sequences are ENHRY and SYGVKD. The CDR3, as DNA: TGTGCCATCAGTGCTGTAGCGGACAATGAGCAGTTCTTC. Protein: CAISAVADNEQFF.

The gene calls are TRBV7-2 and TRBJ2-1; TRBD1 or TRBD2 may be the D gene (5 bases each). Germline-derived CDR1 and CDR2 are SGHTA and FQGNSA. The CDR3 has 15 residues. V lost 4 bases and J 6 bases, leaving 16 bases between the germline ends. The CDR3 protein is CASSSGTHVPNEQFF. The DNA for the CDR3 is TGTGCCAGCAGCTCCGGGACCCACGTTCCCAATGAGCAGTTCTTC.

The chain carries TRBV7-9 and TRBJ2-7; D is perhaps TRBD1 (6 bases). Germline V gives CDR1 SEHNR, CDR2 FQNEAQ (reference sequence). Trimming stripped 7 bases from V and 5 bases from J, with 21 bases between. The length of the CDR3 is 15 residues. The CDR3 DNA reads TGTGCCAGCACCTCTACCGATCGGACAGCACACGAGCAGTACTTC. This translates into CASTSTDRTAHEQYF.

The rearrangement links TRBV6-5 to TRBJ2-7, with 7 bases fitting TRBD1. Unmatched junction bases numbered 6, after V lost 0 bases and J lost 7 bases. Germline CDR1 and CDR2: MNHEY and SVGAGI. The CDR3 is 14 residues long. As DNA, the CDR3 is TGTGCCAGCAGTTACTCCAGACAGGGACGGGAGCAGTACTTC. Translated: CASSYSRQGREQYF.

V is TRBV28 and J is TRBJ1-3, with D perhaps TRBD1 (6 bases). V was shortened by 3 bases and J by 0 bases, with 15 bases between the two germline ends. This CDR3 contains 17 residues. Per the germline V gene, CDR1 is MDHEN and CDR2 is SYDVKM. This CDR3 is CASSLSPDRSSGNTIYF. CDR3 nucleotides: TGTGCCAGCAGTTTGTCCCCCGACAGGAGCTCTGGAAACACCATATATTTT.

The chain recombines TRBV28 with TRBJ1-2, with unresolved D. This CDR3 is built from 12 residues. Trimming took off 6 bases at V and 8 bases at J, with 13 bases between the two ends. Per germline, CDR1 MDHEN and CDR2 SYDVKM. The CDR3 bases are TGTGCCAGCAGAGCCCTACCGGGAGGCTACACCTTC. Its protein product is CASRALPGGYTF.

V usage is TRBV7-8 and J usage is TRBJ1-3; D unclear. The V gene's germline CDR1 is SGHVS and CDR2 FQNEAQ. Trimming took off 2 bases at V and 5 bases at J, with 16 bases between the two ends. The CDR3 length is 16 residues. CDR3 loop: CASSLILAVSRNTIYF. In DNA form, the CDR3 reads TGTGCCAGCAGCTTAATTTTAGCGGTGTCACGAAACACCATATATTTT.

This chain links TRBV28 with TRBJ2-7, with D maybe TRBD2 (6 bases). The germline gives CDR1 MDHEN, CDR2 SYDVKM. The CDR3 is 16 residues long. V gave up 8 bases and J gave up 0 bases, with 20 bases separating them. The DNA for the CDR3 is TGTGCCAGCTGGTCCCGGCGGAGGGGAAACTCCTACGAGCAGTACTTC. Its protein is CASWSRRRGNSYEQYF.

This chain joins TRBV7-9 and TRBJ1-4, with D possibly TRBD1 on 6 matching bases. Germline V gene lookup returns CDR1 SEHNR and CDR2 FQNEAQ (reference sequence). V was trimmed by 10 bases and J by 7 bases, leaving 19 bases between them. The CDR3 spans 14 residues. The DNA for the CDR3 is TGTGCCACCCGTGTTCGGGGGGGCGTTGAAAAACTGTTTTTT. This codes for CATRVRGGVEKLFF.

The gene calls are TRBV2 and TRBJ1-2; D possibly corresponds to TRBD1 (5 bases). There are 13 residues in the CDR3. The germline V gene encodes CDR1 SNHLY and CDR2 FYNNEI. Deletions cut 7 bases from V and 5 bases from J, with 14 bases between. The CDR3 loop reads CASTSEGSYGYTF. The CDR3, as DNA: TGTGCCAGCACGTCGGAGGGGTCTTATGGCTACACCTTC.

The chain combines TRBV5-1 with TRBJ2-5; 9 nucleotides align to TRBD2. Germline CDR1 SGHRS, CDR2 YFSETQ. This CDR3 comprises 16 residues. The junction had 15 bases not matched to a gene; V was cut back by 7 bases and J by 5 bases. The CDR3 here is CASGPAGGRALETQYF. The DNA for the CDR3 is TGCGCCAGCGGACCAGCGGGCGGGAGGGCCTTGGAGACCCAGTACTTC.

Comment on this clone: The sample holds other DNA sequences that translate to the same CDR3. This chain connects TRBV27 to TRBJ1-1; perhaps TRBD1 as D (5 bases). Germline CDR1 is MNHEY and CDR2 is SMNVEV (reference sequence). The V gene lost 5 bases and the J gene lost 0 bases, with 7 bases spanning the gap. CDR3 length equals 13 residues. The CDR3 here is CASSPRVNTEAFF. CDR3 bases: TGTGCCAGCAGTCCCAGGGTGAACACTGAAGCTTTCTTT.

The CDR3, as DNA: TGCGCCAGCAGCCTCCGTAGCGGGAGTAACTACGAGCAGTACTTC. Its translation: CASSLRSGSNYEQYF. This sequence joins TRBV5-1 and TRBJ2-7, with 9 bases identical to TRBD2. With V trimmed by 4 bases and J by 3 bases, 8 bases remained unmatched. This CDR3 is 15 amino acids long. Germline lookup yields CDR1 SGHRS and CDR2 YFSETQ.